The entry below describes one T cell receptor (beta chain). The antigen is undetermined. V lost 6 bases to trimming and J lost 1 base; unmatched junction nucleotides: 10. CDR3 length: 16 residues. Germline V lookup: CDR1 ENHRY, CDR2 SYGVKD. The data originate from a study of T cells in tuberculosis. Study-wide context: Sequenced TCRs come from CD1B-GMM tetramer-binding T cells. IGRA-negative adolescents, IGRA-positive adolescents with latent tuberculosis and adults with active tuberculosis formed this South African cohort. Study-wide results and caveats: A GMM-specific repertoire classifier reached approximately 84% accuracy, AUROC more than 0.8. Smaller alpha distances in active tuberculosis partly reflected shorter CDR3-alpha lengths.

Some clones are missing from TCRdb's copy, which holds only in-frame ones; the method was immunoSEQ multiplex PCR. This table has about 23,000 clones, less than 98% appearing once. The chain carries TRBV10-3 and TRBJ1-1; 8 nucleotides line up with TRBD1. This sequence originates from a donor aged 5 to 30 with latent tuberculosis or without tuberculosis infection. The sample taken for sequencing was PBMCs. The CDR3, as DNA: TGTGCCATCAGATCCTCGATTGGGACAGGGAACACTGAAGCTTTCTTT. Translating it yields CAIRSSIGTGNTEAFF.